This TCR beta chain comes out of a study of blood T cell repertoires in COVID-19. Study-level background: Material from acute and convalescent COVID-19 was sourced from the United States, Italy and Spain.

Clones were read by immunoSEQ multiplex PCR, and TCRdb kept only the in-frame ones, dropping some. The sample contains approximately 300,000 clones, 90% of which appear only once. Individuals drawn from under 30 US areas were roughly 18 to 95 years old. The study recruited exposed participants who had met a COVID-19 case within 2 weeks before entry. Sequenced material: PBMCs or T cells enriched from blood (not recorded which). The source of this sequence is a woman aged 30 to 39 who had been exposed to COVID-19.

The CDR3 DNA follows: TGTGCCAGCAGCCAGCCACAGGGGCCCACTGAAGCTTTCTTT. Residues: CASSQPQGPTEAFF. The V call is TRBV5-4, the J call TRBJ1-1; 7 nucleotides agree with TRBD1. From germline, CDR1 is SGHNT and CDR2 YYREEE (reference sequence). With 4 bases clipped from V and 4 bases from J, the junction kept 7 bases outside the gene matches. The CDR3 sequence is 14 residues long. The complete variable domain, with remaining parts taken from reference TRBV5-4 and TRBJ1-1, reads ETGVTQSPTHLIKTRGQQVTLRCSSQSGHNTVSWYQQALGQGPQFIFQYYREEENGRGNFPPRFSGLQFPNYSSELNVNALELDDSALYLCASSQPQGPTEAFFGQGTRLTVV.